Described below is a single T cell receptor (beta chain) sequence and its context. The entry originates in a study of shared clonotypes between healthy human individuals. The method was immunoSEQ multiplex PCR; TCRdb's version includes in-frame clones alone and lacks a portion of them. Of 450,000 to 500,000 clones in the sample, less than 80% are singletons; the top ten hold approximately 12%. The germline V gene encodes CDR1 SGHRS and CDR2 YFSETQ. With 3 bases clipped from V and 5 bases from J, the junction kept 10 bases outside the gene matches. This CDR3 comprises 15 residues. The source of this sequence is a middle-aged woman in good health. Some clones in this sample may be carry-over from other donors' samples. Specimen: PBMCs. V is TRBV5-1 and J is TRBJ2-5; 7 bases agree with TRBD1. The CDR3 protein is CASSSRQGPGETQYF. As DNA, the CDR3 is TGCGCCAGCAGCTCCAGACAGGGTCCCGGTGAGACCCAGTACTTC. The full variable domain, in which reference TRBV5-1 and TRBJ2-5 provide the parts outside the CDR3, is KAGVTQTPRYLIKTRGQQVTLSCSPISGHRSVSWYQQTPGQGLQFLFEYFSETQRNKGNFPGRFSGRQFSNSRSEMNVSTLELGDSALYLCASSSRQGPGETQYFGPGTRLLVL.